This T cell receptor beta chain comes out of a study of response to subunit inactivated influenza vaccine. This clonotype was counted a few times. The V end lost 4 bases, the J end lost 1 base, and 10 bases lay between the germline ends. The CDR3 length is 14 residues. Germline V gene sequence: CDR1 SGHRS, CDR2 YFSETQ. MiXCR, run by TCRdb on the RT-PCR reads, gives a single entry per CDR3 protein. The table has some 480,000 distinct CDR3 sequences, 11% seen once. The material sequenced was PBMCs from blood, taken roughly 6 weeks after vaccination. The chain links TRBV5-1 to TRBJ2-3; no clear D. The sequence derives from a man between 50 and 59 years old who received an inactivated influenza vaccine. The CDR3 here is CASSLAIRTDTQYF. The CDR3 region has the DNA TGCGCCAGCAGCCTGGCAATCCGCACAGATACGCAGTATTTT.